The sample holds one count of the clone carrying this T cell receptor beta chain. Genomic DNA of each subset was evenly split across several immunoSEQ plates. Generated by immunoSEQ multiplex PCR, the TCRdb table keeps only in-frame clones and is missing some. Among fewer than 650,000 clones listed, roughly 79% were seen once. CDR1 and CDR2 from the germline V gene are SGHTA and FQGNSA. V trimming: 4 bases; J trimming: 16 bases; junction bases outside the gene matches: 16. The CDR3 length is 14 residues. The sample comes from a study of shared clonotypes between healthy human individuals. Donors, healthy HIV-negative adults, lacked recent acute infections or vaccinations. Only Caucasian adults living in Nashville, Tennessee made up the donor group.

J is TRBJ2-1 and V is TRBV7-2; 7 bases are a match to TRBD2. This sequence originates from a woman aged 40 to 50 in good health. Some clones in this sample may be carry-over from other donors' samples. Sequenced input: PBMCs. The CDR3 reads CASSSVADGGRVFF. The DNA for the CDR3 is TGTGCCAGCAGCTCCGTAGCTGATGGCGGGAGAGTTTTCTTC.